A single sample is the source of the 28 T cell receptor beta chains below, sequenced in a study of T cell changes during pregnancy in multiple sclerosis. Some clones are missing from TCRdb's copy, which holds only in-frame ones; the method was immunoSEQ multiplex PCR. The data show about 40,000 clones, less than 95% seen once. Material: peripheral blood, obtained in the third trimester of pregnancy. The receptors stem from a female donor with multiple sclerosis, enrolled in a pregnancy study.

This clone has more than one count but fewer than ten. This rearrangement joins TRBV5-4 to TRBJ1-2; TRBD1 might be the D (6 bases). Germline assignment: CDR1 SGHNT and CDR2 YYREEE (reference sequence). This CDR3 region has 14 residues. The V and J ends lost 2 bases and 4 bases respectively, with 12 bases between them. The CDR3 sequence is CASSFPTGSYGYTF. The CDR3 DNA reads as TGTGCCAGCAGCTTCCCCACAGGGTCCTATGGCTACACCTTC.

V is TRBV7-2 and J is TRBJ2-3, with D perhaps TRBD1 (6 bases). The ends were cut back, 4 bases at V and 1 base at J, with 15 bases in the middle. The CDR3 is made up of 16 amino acids. Germline-derived CDR1 and CDR2 are SGHTA and FQGNSA. CDR3 residues: CASSSRRGSGTDTQYF. CDR3 in DNA: TGTGCCAGCAGCTCAAGAAGGGGGAGTGGCACAGATACGCAGTATTTT.

The J gene is TRBJ1-1, the V gene TRBV5-1; 8 bases are a match to TRBD1. The germline CDR1 and CDR2 sequences are SGHRS and YFSETQ. V was pared by 4 bases and J by 4 bases, with 12 bases of the junction left unmatched. The CDR3 runs to 16 residues. CDR3 in DNA: TGCGCCAGCAGCCTCGGACAGGGAGGTCCTGGCACTGAAGCTTTCTTT. Amino acids: CASSLGQGGPGTEAFF.

The chain carries TRBV29-1 and TRBJ2-1; 12 bases are a match to TRBD2. CDR3 length: 13 amino acids. V gave up 4 bases and J gave up 8 bases; unmatched junction bases: 3. The germline CDR1 and CDR2 sequences are SQVTM and ANQGSEA. The DNA of the CDR3 is TGCAGCGTTGGGACTAGCGGGGTGCATGAGCAGTTCTTC. This gives the protein CSVGTSGVHEQFF.

The chain uses TRBV6-9 and TRBJ2-1; 7 bases are shared with TRBD2. The V gene's germline CDR1 is MNHGY and CDR2 SVAAGI. J lost 8 bases, V lost 7 bases, and 11 bases had no gene match. This CDR3 is 14 amino acids long. The CDR3 DNA follows: TGTGCCAGCATTGAACGCCGCGGGAGACATGAGCAGTTCTTC. Its protein is CASIERRGRHEQFF.

The rearrangement uses TRBV10-3 and TRBJ2-2; perhaps TRBD2 as D (7 bases). Germline loops: CDR1 ENHRY, CDR2 SYGVKD. V lost 5 bases and J lost 2, with 21 bases in between. The CDR3 loop spans 18 amino acids. The CDR3: CAISLSRGGGRNTGELFF. The DNA for the CDR3 is TGTGCCATCAGTCTCTCGCGAGGGGGGGGTAGAAACACCGGGGAGCTGTTTTTT.

This clone has a single count. The chain carries TRBV7-2 and TRBJ1-2; 9 bases fit TRBD1. Germline assignment: CDR1 SGHTA and CDR2 FQGNSA. V gave up 1 base and J gave up 8 bases; unmatched junction bases: 11. The CDR3 spans 16 residues. The CDR3 DNA reads as TGTGCCAGCAGCTTAGTACAGGGGGCGGATTTGGGGGGCTACACCTTC. It yields the protein CASSLVQGADLGGYTF.

The gene calls are TRBV5-1 and TRBJ1-2; TRBD1 matches at 9 bases. J gave up 1 base and V 4 bases, and 5 bases lay outside the gene matches. The CDR3 extends over 15 amino acids. Germline CDR1 SGHRS, CDR2 YFSETQ. The CDR3 is CASSEGTGSNYGYTF. The CDR3 DNA sequence: TGCGCCAGCAGCGAGGGGACAGGGAGTAACTATGGCTACACCTTC.

This rearrangement joins TRBV28 to TRBJ2-3; 8 nucleotides align to TRBD2. This CDR3 has 18 amino acids. Germline assignment: CDR1 MDHEN and CDR2 SYDVKM. The V segment lost 3 bases and the J segment 6 bases; nucleotides outside the gene matches: 17. The CDR3 nucleotides are TGTGCCAGCAGTTTTATCTTCTCCCGCGGGAGGTCGCACGATACGCAGTATTTT. Amino acid sequence: CASSFIFSRGRSHDTQYF.

The V and J genes are TRBV28 and TRBJ1-1; D is perhaps TRBD1 (6 bases). Germline V gives CDR1 MDHEN, CDR2 SYDVKM. The CDR3 length is 14 residues. V was cut by 3 bases and J by 3 bases, with 11 bases left in between. DNA for the CDR3: TGTGCCAGCAGTTTTGGGGGCTCCTACACTGAAGCTTTCTTT. It specifies CASSFGGSYTEAFF. The variable domain in full, completed from reference TRBV28 and TRBJ1-1, reads DVKVTQSSRYLVKRTGEKVFLECVQDMDHENMFWYRQDPGLGLRLIYFSYDVKMKEKGDIPEGYSVSREKKERFSLILESASTNQTSMYLCASSFGGSYTEAFFGQGTRLTVV.

The chain employs TRBV18 and TRBJ1-5; D is possibly TRBD1 (5 bases). Germline V CDR1 and CDR2: KGHSH, LQKENI. V gave up 0 bases and J gave up 4 bases, with 7 bases separating them. The CDR3 contains 14 residues. The CDR3 reads CASSPPPGNQPQHF. CDR3 DNA: TGTGCCAGCTCACCACCGCCAGGGAATCAGCCCCAGCATTTT.

Points on this clone: The sample holds other DNA sequences that translate to the same CDR3. This chain's CDR3 is CASSSPGSGNTIYF. Here the CDR3 DNA reads TGTGCCAGCAGTTCTCCGGGTTCTGGAAACACCATATATTTT. This rearrangement joins TRBV28 to TRBJ1-3; D uncertain. The CDR3 length is 14 residues. V was trimmed by 4 bases and J by 1 base, leaving 8 bases between them. Germline-derived CDR1 and CDR2 are MDHEN and SYDVKM. Drawing the rest from reference TRBV28 and TRBJ1-3, the complete variable domain is DVKVTQSSRYLVKRTGEKVFLECVQDMDHENMFWYRQDPGLGLRLIYFSYDVKMKEKGDIPEGYSVSREKKERFSLILESASTNQTSMYLCASSSPGSGNTIYFGEGSWLTVV.

The rearrangement links TRBV5-4 to TRBJ1-6; 8 nucleotides agree with TRBD1. The V gene end was trimmed by 5 bases and the J gene end by 7 bases; junction bases not matched to a gene: 5. CDR1 and CDR2 from the germline V gene are SGHNT and YYREEE (reference sequence). The CDR3 sequence is 14 residues long. In nucleotides, the CDR3 is TGTGCCAGCAGAGAGGACAGGGAGAATTCACCCCTCCACTTT. Its protein is CASREDRENSPLHF.

The V and J genes are TRBV19 and TRBJ1-3; no clear D. CDR1 is LNHDA, CDR2 SQIVND, per germline (reference sequence). The V end lost 5 bases, the J end lost 4 bases, and 6 bases lay between the germline ends. The CDR3 has 12 residues. DNA for the CDR3: TGTGCCAGTAGTGTACAGGGAAACACCATATATTTT. Its translation: CASSVQGNTIYF.

The chain recombines TRBV9 with TRBJ2-7; 9 bases match TRBD1. The CDR3 covers 13 residues. V lost 3 bases to trimming and J lost 4 bases; unmatched junction nucleotides: 2. Per germline, CDR1 SGDLS and CDR2 YYNGEE. This chain's CDR3 is CASSEGQGYEQYF. DNA for the CDR3: TGTGCCAGCAGCGAGGGACAGGGTTACGAGCAGTACTTC.

V usage is TRBV10-3 and J usage is TRBJ1-1; TRBD1 agrees at 9 bases. The CDR3 runs 13 residues. Germline CDR1 is ENHRY and CDR2 is SYGVKD. V dropped 11 bases and J dropped 4; count of bases not matched to a gene: 8. CDR3: CASRDRASTEAFF. The CDR3 DNA reads TGTGCCTCCAGGGACAGGGCTAGCACTGAAGCTTTCTTT.

The rearrangement uses TRBV4-3 and TRBJ1-4; TRBD1 matches 7 bases. Germline trimming cut 4 bases from V and 7 bases from J; bases unmatched to any gene: 18. Per the germline V gene, CDR1 is LGHNA and CDR2 is YSLEER. The CDR3 is 18 amino acids. The CDR3 nucleotides are TGCGCCAGCAGCCGGCTGACAGGGAATTTTGGGGATGGTGAAAAACTGTTTTTT. Its translation: CASSRLTGNFGDGEKLFF.

The genes are TRBV2 and TRBJ2-3; 10 bases agree with TRBD1. The junction had 9 bases not matched to a gene; V was cut back by 5 bases and J by 4 bases. Germline CDR1 SNHLY, CDR2 FYNNEI. The CDR3 runs to 16 residues. DNA of the CDR3: TGTGCCAGCAGTCCTCGCCCGGGACAGGGGCCAGATACGCAGTATTTT. Protein sequence: CASSPRPGQGPDTQYF. Full variable domain (rest looked up from reference TRBV2 and TRBJ2-3): EPEVTQTPSHQVTQMGQEVILRCVPISNHLYFYWYRQILGQKVEFLVSFYNNEISEKSEIFDDQFSVERPDGSNFTLKIRSTKLEDSAMYFCASSPRPGQGPDTQYFGPGTRLTVL.

The chain recombines TRBV28 with TRBJ1-5; maybe TRBD1 (5 bases). The CDR3 covers 15 residues. CDR1 MDHEN and CDR2 SYDVKM come from the germline V gene. The V and J ends lost 2 bases and 7 bases respectively, with 15 bases between them. The CDR3 DNA follows: TGTGCCAGCAGTTTAAGTGGGCAGGGTCACCAGCCCCAGCATTTT. Translating it yields CASSLSGQGHQPQHF.

This sequence joins TRBV4-2 and TRBJ2-3; unclear D gene. Trimming took 3 bases from V and 2 from J, leaving 12 bases between them. This CDR3 contains 15 residues. Germline V gene sequence: CDR1 LGHNA, CDR2 YNFKEQ. The CDR3, as DNA: TGTGCCAGCAGCCAGCGCGGATATACCACAGATACGCAGTATTTT. Translating gives CASSQRGYTTDTQYF.

In this sample, this clone turned up a few times. The chain combines TRBV6-5 with TRBJ1-5; unclear D gene. The CDR3 is 13 amino acids. V lost 0 bases, J lost 4 bases, and 4 bases lay in between. Germline CDR1 reads MNHEY; CDR2 reads SVGAGI. The CDR3 loop is CASSYSENQPQHF. The DNA of the CDR3 is TGTGCCAGCAGTTACTCGGAGAATCAGCCCCAGCATTTT.

V usage is TRBV9 and J usage is TRBJ1-1; unclear D gene. The CDR3 extends over 14 amino acids. V was cut by 2 bases and J by 3 bases, with 11 bases left in between. Germline V gene data show CDR1 as SGDLS and CDR2 as YYNGEE. This CDR3 is CASSVRIGDTEAFF. In nucleotides, the CDR3 is TGTGCCAGCAGCGTCCGGATAGGAGACACTGAAGCTTTCTTT.

Only one count was recorded for this clone. In nucleotides, the CDR3 is TGTGCCAGCAGCAACGGGGACAGGGCCGATGAGCAGTTCTTC. Translated: CASSNGDRADEQFF. The chain joins TRBV7-9 to TRBJ2-1, with 9 bases lining up with TRBD1. V lost 5 bases and J lost 8; bases outside the gene matches: 7. The CDR3 covers 14 residues. Germline-derived CDR1 and CDR2 are SEHNR and FQNEAQ (reference sequence).

J is TRBJ1-3 and V is TRBV28; no clear D. The CDR3 covers 12 residues. Germline values: CDR1 MDHEN, CDR2 SYDVKM. V lost 4 bases, J lost 4 bases, and 5 bases lay in between. The CDR3 bases are TGTGCCAGCAGTTGGCGGGGAAACACCATATATTTT. It translates to CASSWRGNTIYF.

The chain recombines TRBV6-1 with TRBJ2-7; 8 nucleotides match TRBD2. Trimming cost V 8 bases and J 3 bases; bases outside gene matches: 12. The germline V gene has CDR1 MNHNS and CDR2 SASEGT. CDR3 length equals 15 residues. CDR3 sequence reads: CASDRGREGRYEQYF. DNA of the CDR3: TGTGCCAGCGATAGGGGACGGGAGGGCCGCTACGAGCAGTACTTC.

A word on this clone: One junction end does not reproduce the germline sequence, and a read error may be involved. This chain links TRBV2 with TRBJ1-5; 7 bases align to TRBD1. Germline assignment: CDR1 SNHLY and CDR2 FYNNEI. The CDR3 consists of 14 residues. DNA of the CDR3: TGTGCCAGCAGAGACAGGGTGGAGAATCCGCCCCAGCATTTT. Its translation is CASRDRVENPPQHF.

The chain carries TRBV19 and TRBJ1-5; TRBD1 agrees at 8 bases. Germline CDR1 and CDR2: LNHDA and SQIVND (reference sequence). This CDR3 region has 16 residues. V lost 7 bases and J lost 2; bases outside the gene matches: 10. This CDR3 reads CASTQGQGRGNQPQHF. The CDR3 DNA reads TGTGCCAGTACCCAAGGACAGGGACGAGGCAATCAGCCCCAGCATTTT.

The chain joins TRBV4-2 to TRBJ1-1, with unresolved D. The germline CDR1 and CDR2 sequences are LGHNA and YNFKEQ. V was pared by 0 bases and J by 6 bases, with 8 bases between. This CDR3 comprises 13 residues. CDR3 coding DNA: TGTGCCAGCAGCCAAGATATGTGGCCTGAAGCTTTCTTT. Protein: CASSQDMWPEAFF.